This paragraph covers one T cell receptor (beta chain) sequence. The record originates from a study of blood T cell repertoires in COVID-19. On the study more broadly: PBMCs, B-cell-depleted T cells, or T cells provided the cDNA or gDNA that made up the material.

In the source study's methods: Nucleated cell counts were estimated from reference gene primer amplification. Clones were sequenced by immunoSEQ multiplex PCR, and TCRdb holds only the in-frame ones, with some missing. The DNA was the basis for D and trimming; V, J and clone size are from that table. The profile shows 150,000 to 200,000 clones, about 81% of them singletons. Sequenced sample: peripheral blood. This TCR derives from a woman in her fifties or sixties with COVID-19, enrolled during active disease.

This CDR3 reads CASSLVSVAGGSNTGELFF. CDR3 coding DNA: TGCGCCAGCAGCTTGGTTTCGGTAGCGGGGGGATCGAACACCGGGGAGCTGTTTTTT. The chain employs TRBV5-1 and TRBJ2-2, with 10 bases that match TRBD2. Looked up from germline, CDR1 is SGHRS and CDR2 is YFSETQ. With V trimmed by 0 bases and J by 0 bases, 8 bases remained unmatched. CDR3 size: 19 residues.